A single count supports the clone carrying this T cell receptor beta chain. The authors ran 20 PCR cycles to amplify TCRs with a constant-region primer and V-primer adapter. Via MiXCR, TCRdb re-called the reads, giving one row per CDR3 protein. Of about 52,000 distinct CDR3 sequences listed, approximately 35% were seen once; the top ten hold roughly 8%. V lost 4 bases and J 2 bases, leaving 9 bases between the germline ends. The CDR3 is made up of 14 amino acids. Germline V gene lookup returns CDR1 ENHRY and CDR2 SYGVKD. The record originates from a study of low-dose radiotherapy and immunotherapy resistance in tumors. For the study at large: Treatment included intravenous cyclophosphamide dosed at 200 mg/m2 every two weeks, one day before radiation and immunotherapy.

Time point specified: after trial treatment. The treatment is: LDRT plus nivolumab, ipilimumab, low-dose cyclophosphamide and aspirin (RACIN trial). The receptor comes from a male donor with rectosigmoid adenocarcinoma. The rearrangement uses TRBV10-3 and TRBJ1-5, with D possibly matching TRBD1 (6 bases). The sample was PBMCs, taken after low-dose radiotherapy plus immunotherapy. CDR3 bases: TGTGCCATCAGTGCGGCAGGGGGCAATCAGCCCCAGCATTTT. It is translated as CAISAAGGNQPQHF.